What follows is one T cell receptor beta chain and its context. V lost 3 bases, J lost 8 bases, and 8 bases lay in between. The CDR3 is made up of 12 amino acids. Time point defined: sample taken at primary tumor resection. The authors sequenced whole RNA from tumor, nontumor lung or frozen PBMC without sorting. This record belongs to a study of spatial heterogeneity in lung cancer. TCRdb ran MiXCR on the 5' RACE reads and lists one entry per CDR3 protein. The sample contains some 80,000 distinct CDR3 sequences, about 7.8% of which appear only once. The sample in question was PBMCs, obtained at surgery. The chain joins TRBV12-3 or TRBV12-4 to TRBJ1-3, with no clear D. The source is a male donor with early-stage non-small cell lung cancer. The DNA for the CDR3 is TGTGCCAGCAGTTTTCTAGGGTACACCATATATTTT. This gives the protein CASSFLGYTIYF.